The 5 T cell receptor beta chains below were found in one sample sequenced in a study of T cells and Merkel cell carcinoma outcomes. The protocol was immunoSEQ multiplex PCR, while the TCRdb copy is restricted to in-frame clones and leaves out a portion. This sample has 8,000 to 9,500 clones, with less than 90% found just once. The specimen sequenced was tumor tissue from Merkel cell carcinoma. These TCRs come from a human donor with Merkel cell carcinoma.

Regarding this clone: One end of the junction fails to match germline, which may point to a read error. This sequence joins TRBV7-7 and TRBJ2-5, with TRBD1 matching over 7 bases. The CDR3 loop spans 15 amino acids. Germline V gene data show CDR1 as SSHAT and CDR2 as FNYEAQ (reference sequence). CDR3 residues: CASSPGTAVAETQYF. The CDR3 coding sequence is TGTGCTAGCAGCCCCGGGACAGCGGTCGCCGAGACCCAGTACTTC.

This rearrangement joins TRBV7-9 to TRBJ1-5, with D possibly being TRBD1 (5 bases). The CDR3 spans 13 residues. Per germline, CDR1 SEHNR and CDR2 FQNEAQ (reference sequence). V was pared by 5 bases and J by 4 bases, with 9 bases between. CDR3 nucleotides: TGTGCCAGCAGCCCACAGGCAAATCAGCCCCAGCATTTT. It translates to CASSPQANQPQHF.

The chain is built from TRBV29-1 and TRBJ2-7, with D tentatively TRBD1 (6 bases). Trimming took off 6 bases at V and 1 base at J, with 16 bases between the two ends. The CDR3 has 14 amino acids. Germline CDR1 SQVTM, CDR2 ANQGSEA. The CDR3 DNA reads TGCAGCGTCAAAACCCGGGACACATCCTACGAGCAGTACTTC. This gives the protein CSVKTRDTSYEQYF.

The J gene is TRBJ2-1, the V gene TRBV28; 12 nucleotides line up with TRBD2. The ends lost 6 bases at V and 5 bases at J; junction bases unmatched: 8. The length of the CDR3 is 16 residues. Germline V gene lookup returns CDR1 MDHEN and CDR2 SYDVKM. This CDR3 is CASSPSGGAINNEQFF. Written as DNA, the CDR3 is TGTGCCAGCAGCCCTAGCGGGGGGGCCATCAACAATGAGCAGTTCTTC.

The V and J genes are TRBV20-1 and TRBJ1-2; D remains unclear. Looked up from germline, CDR1 is DFQATT and CDR2 is SNEGSKA (reference sequence). The V end lost 5 bases, the J end lost 6 bases, and 10 bases lay between the germline ends. The CDR3 totals 11 residues. CDR3 sequence (DNA): TGCAGTGCTTCCACCCCAAATGGCTACACCTTC. Protein sequence: CSASTPNGYTF.